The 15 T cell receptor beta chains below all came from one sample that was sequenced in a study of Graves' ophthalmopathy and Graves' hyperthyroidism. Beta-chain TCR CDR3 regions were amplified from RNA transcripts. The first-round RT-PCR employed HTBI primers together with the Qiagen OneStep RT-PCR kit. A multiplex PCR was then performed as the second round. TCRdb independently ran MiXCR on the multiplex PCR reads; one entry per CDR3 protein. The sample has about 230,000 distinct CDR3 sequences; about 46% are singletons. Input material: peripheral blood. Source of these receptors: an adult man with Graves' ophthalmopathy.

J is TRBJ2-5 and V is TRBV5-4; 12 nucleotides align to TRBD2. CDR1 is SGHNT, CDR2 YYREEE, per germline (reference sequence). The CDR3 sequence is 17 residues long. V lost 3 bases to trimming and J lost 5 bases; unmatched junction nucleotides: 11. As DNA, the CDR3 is TGTGCCAGCAGCTCCGGACTAGCGGGACTTACGGGGGAGACCCAGTACTTC. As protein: CASSSGLAGLTGETQYF.

The CDR3: CASSSAAGGGIGEKLFF. CDR3 nucleotides: TGTGCCAGCAGTTCGGCGGCAGGGGGAGGTATAGGAGAAAAACTGTTTTTT. The chain joins TRBV28 to TRBJ1-4, with 7 bases matching TRBD1. J was trimmed by 8 bases and V by 4 bases; bases with no gene match: 16. The CDR3 consists of 17 residues. Per germline, CDR1 MDHEN and CDR2 SYDVKM.

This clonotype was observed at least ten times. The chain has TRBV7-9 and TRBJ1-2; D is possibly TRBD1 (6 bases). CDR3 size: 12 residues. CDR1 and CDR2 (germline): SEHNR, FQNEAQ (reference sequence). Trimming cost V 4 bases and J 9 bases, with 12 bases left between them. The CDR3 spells CASSSTGHSYTF. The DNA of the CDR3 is TGTGCCAGCAGCTCGACAGGACATAGCTACACCTTC.

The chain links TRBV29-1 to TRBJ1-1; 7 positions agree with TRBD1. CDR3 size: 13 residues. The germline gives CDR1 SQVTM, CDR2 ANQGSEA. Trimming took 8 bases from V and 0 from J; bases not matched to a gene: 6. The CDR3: CSLTGTVNTEAFF. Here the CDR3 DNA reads TGCAGCTTGACAGGGACAGTGAACACTGAAGCTTTCTTT.

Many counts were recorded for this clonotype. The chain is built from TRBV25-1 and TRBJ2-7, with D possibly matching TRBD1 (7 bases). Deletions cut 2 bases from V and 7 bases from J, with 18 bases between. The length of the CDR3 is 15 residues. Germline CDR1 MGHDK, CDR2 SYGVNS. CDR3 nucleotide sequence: TGTGCCAGCAGTGAAGCAGGGGGGATCCTCAGGGAGCAGTACTTC. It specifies CASSEAGGILREQYF.

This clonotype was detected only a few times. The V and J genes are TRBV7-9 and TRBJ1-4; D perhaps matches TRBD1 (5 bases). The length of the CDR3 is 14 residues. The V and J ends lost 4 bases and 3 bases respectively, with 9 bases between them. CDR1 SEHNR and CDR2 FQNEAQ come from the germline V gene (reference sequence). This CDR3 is CASSSRQPNEKLFF. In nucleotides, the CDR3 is TGTGCCAGCAGCTCACGACAGCCTAATGAAAAACTGTTTTTT.

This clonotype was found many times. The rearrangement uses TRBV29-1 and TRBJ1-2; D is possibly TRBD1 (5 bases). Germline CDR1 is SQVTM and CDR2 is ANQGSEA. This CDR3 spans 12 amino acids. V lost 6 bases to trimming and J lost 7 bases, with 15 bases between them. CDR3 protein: CSVLLGDGGYTF. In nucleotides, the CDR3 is TGCAGCGTGCTATTGGGGGACGGTGGCTACACCTTC.

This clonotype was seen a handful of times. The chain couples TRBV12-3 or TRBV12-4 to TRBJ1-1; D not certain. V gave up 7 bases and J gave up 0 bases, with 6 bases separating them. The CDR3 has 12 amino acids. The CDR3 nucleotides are TGTGCCAGCAACGGCATGAACACTGAAGCTTTCTTT. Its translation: CASNGMNTEAFF.

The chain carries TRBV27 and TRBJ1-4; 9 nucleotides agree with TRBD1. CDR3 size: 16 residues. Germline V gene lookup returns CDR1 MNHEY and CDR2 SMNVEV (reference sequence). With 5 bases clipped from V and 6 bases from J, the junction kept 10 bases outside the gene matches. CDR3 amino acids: CASSPTGGRGYEKLFF. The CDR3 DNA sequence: TGTGCCAGCAGTCCTACAGGGGGCAGAGGGTATGAAAAACTGTTTTTT.

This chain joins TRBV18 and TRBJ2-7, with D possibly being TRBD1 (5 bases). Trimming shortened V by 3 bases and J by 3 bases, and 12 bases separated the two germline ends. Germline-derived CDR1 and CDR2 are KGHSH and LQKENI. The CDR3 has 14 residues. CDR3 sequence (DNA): TGTGCCAGCTCACCGACAGTCGGCTACTACGAGCAGTACTTC. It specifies CASSPTVGYYEQYF. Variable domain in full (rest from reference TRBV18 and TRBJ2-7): NAGVMQNPRHLVRRRGQEARLRCSPMKGHSHVYWYRQLPEEGLKFMVYLQKENIIDESGMPKERFSAEFPKEGPSILRIQQVVRGDSAAYFCASSPTVGYYEQYFGPGTRLTVT.

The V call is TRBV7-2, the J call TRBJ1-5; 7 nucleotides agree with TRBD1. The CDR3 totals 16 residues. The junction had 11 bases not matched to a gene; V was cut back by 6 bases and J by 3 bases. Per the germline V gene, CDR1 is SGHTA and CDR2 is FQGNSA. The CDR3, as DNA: TGTGCCAGCAGTGCGACCGGGACAGCTATCAATCAGCCCCAGCATTTT. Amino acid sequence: CASSATGTAINQPQHF.

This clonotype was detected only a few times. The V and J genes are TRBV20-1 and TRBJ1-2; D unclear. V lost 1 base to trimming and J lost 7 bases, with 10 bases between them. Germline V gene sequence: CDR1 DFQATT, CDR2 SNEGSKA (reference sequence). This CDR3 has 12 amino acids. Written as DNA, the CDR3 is TGCAGTGCTAGAGTCACAGCATCTGGCTACACCTTC. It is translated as CSARVTASGYTF.

The CDR3 region has the DNA TGTGCCAGCAGCTTAGGGGAGGGACAGGGGGCCTACGAGCAGTACTTC. It yields the protein CASSLGEGQGAYEQYF. The gene calls are TRBV7-9 and TRBJ2-7; TRBD1 agrees at 11 bases. J was trimmed by 2 bases and V by 1 base; bases with no gene match: 4. CDR1 and CDR2 (germline): SEHNR, FQNEAQ (reference sequence). CDR3 length: 16 residues.

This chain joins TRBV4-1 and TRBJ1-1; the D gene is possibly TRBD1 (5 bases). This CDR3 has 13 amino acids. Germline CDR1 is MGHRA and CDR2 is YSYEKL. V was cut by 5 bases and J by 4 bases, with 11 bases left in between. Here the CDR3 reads CASSLGVVTEAFF. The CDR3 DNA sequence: TGCGCCAGCAGCTTAGGGGTTGTCACTGAAGCTTTCTTT.

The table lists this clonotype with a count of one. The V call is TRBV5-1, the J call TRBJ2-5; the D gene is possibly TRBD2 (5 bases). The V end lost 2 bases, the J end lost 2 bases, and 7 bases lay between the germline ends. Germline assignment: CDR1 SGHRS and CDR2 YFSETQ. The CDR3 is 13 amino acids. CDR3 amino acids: CASSFWEQETQYF. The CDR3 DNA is TGCGCCAGCAGCTTTTGGGAGCAAGAGACCCAGTACTTC.